The sequence of this T cell receptor (beta chain) was determined in a study of monozygotic twins with inflammatory bowel disease (dated by TCRdb to 2018 to 2020). Broadly, across the study: The full study comprised 28 monozygotic twin pairs: nine German pairs (four IBD-concordant, five IBD-discordant) and 19 IBD-discordant Danish pairs. Each individual had, on average, about 151 000 unique TCRalpha sequences and 181 000 unique TCRbeta sequences available for analysis. The search for disease-associated traits relied mainly on comparing, within discordant pairs, IBD patients with their genetically identical healthy co-twins.

From each donor, an approximately 2.4 ml peripheral blood sample was collected into PAXgene tubes and kept at -80 degrees C. Without T cell sorting, total RNA was isolated from whole blood using the PAXgene blood miRNA kit on an automated QIAcube. Peripheral blood from monozygotic twin pairs concordant or discordant for inflammatory bowel disease was subjected to deep TCRalpha and TCRbeta repertoire profiling with unique molecular barcoding. Smoking habits were recorded for all twin pairs, and individuals were classified as current, former or never smokers. There are 14 amino acids in the CDR3, from cysteine to phenylalanine inclusive. The DNA sequence is not available. CDR1 and CDR2 (SGHRS, YFSETQ) derive from the germline V gene. The library was prepared using 5' RACE. The input for every TCR library was around 3,600 ng of total RNA. For each sample, cDNA synthesis with SMARTScribe reverse transcriptase was split into eight separate reactions. During cDNA synthesis, template switching was used to introduce unique molecular identifiers that contained a 6-nucleotide sample barcode. Two nested PCRs of approximately 16 and 10 cycles amplified the TCRalpha and TCRbeta cDNA, and bead purification followed each PCR. Before amplification, the cDNA was treated with uracil DNA-glycosylase and purified using the QIAquick PCR purification kit. The second PCR added Illumina TruSeq-compatible adapters along with sample-specific barcodes. TapeStation and Qubit were used to check library quality and concentration, and 4 to 6 ng of each library went into the pool. The pooled libraries were sequenced with 2 x 100 bp reads and custom sequencing primers on an Illumina HiSeq2500 single-index Rapid Run. On the study's bioinformatics: MiGEC version 1.2.6 was used for UMI-based consensus assembly to correct PCR and sequencing errors. MiXCR version 2.1.1 was used to carry out V(D)J alignment, clonotype assembly and CDR3 extraction. To normalise gene usage, clonotype sharing and MAIT/NKT TCR abundance, the analysis used the top 1000, 10 000 and 20 000 clonotypes per sample. Diversity was computed as the inverse Simpson index with the vegan R package after downsampling to 27 000 UMIs. Paired Mann-Whitney U tests on discordant twin pairs were used, with Benjamini-Hochberg multiple-testing correction. One entry per CDR3 protein sequence results from the TCRdb reprocessing of the reads, with DNA left out. The authors' filters were not applied to this entry. The sample table gives 210,000 or so distinct CDR3 sequences. 6% to 9% of the sample rests with the top ten.

Broad study findings and their caveats: Measured by the inverse Simpson index, TCRbeta repertoire diversity was lower in IBD patients than in their healthy co-twins. No single strong signal or clonotype linked to IBD turned up in the results, so the idea that one exists was not supported. No difference in repertoire similarity was observed between concordant and discordant twins, possibly owing to limited statistical power. The analysis was unable to tell apart different T cell subtypes. Differing immunosuppressive treatments among patients may have added background noise and inter-individual variability to the repertoires. Fewer clonotypes were shared with other individuals by IBD patients than by healthy twins, most markedly in patients showing signs of disease activity.

On this clonotype: It lacks a known antigen.

This clonotype was sampled from a human donor with ulcerative colitis or Crohn's disease, or a healthy co-twin of an affected twin (not recorded which). Rearrangement joined TRBV5-1 to TRBJ2-5; TCRdb's D call, TRBD2, is unchecked because there is no DNA. Sequencing input: blood. The CDR3 here reads CASSLVPQQETQYF.